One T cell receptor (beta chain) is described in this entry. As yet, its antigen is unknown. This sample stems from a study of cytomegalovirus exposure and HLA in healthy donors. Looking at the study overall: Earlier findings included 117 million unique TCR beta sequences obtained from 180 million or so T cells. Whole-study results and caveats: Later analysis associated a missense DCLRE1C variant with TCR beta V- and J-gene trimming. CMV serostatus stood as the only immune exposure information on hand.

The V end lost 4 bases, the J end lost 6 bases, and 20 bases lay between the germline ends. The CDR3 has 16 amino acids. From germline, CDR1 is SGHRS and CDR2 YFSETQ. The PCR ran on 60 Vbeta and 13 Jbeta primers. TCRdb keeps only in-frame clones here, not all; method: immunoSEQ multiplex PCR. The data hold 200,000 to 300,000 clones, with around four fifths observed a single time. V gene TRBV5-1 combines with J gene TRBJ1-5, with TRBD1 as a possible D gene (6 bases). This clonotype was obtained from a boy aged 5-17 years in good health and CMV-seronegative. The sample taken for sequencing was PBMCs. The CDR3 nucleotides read TGCGCCAGCAGCCCCTCCTTTAGGGGGTTGTGTCAGCCCCAGCATTTT. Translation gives CASSPSFRGLCQPQHF.